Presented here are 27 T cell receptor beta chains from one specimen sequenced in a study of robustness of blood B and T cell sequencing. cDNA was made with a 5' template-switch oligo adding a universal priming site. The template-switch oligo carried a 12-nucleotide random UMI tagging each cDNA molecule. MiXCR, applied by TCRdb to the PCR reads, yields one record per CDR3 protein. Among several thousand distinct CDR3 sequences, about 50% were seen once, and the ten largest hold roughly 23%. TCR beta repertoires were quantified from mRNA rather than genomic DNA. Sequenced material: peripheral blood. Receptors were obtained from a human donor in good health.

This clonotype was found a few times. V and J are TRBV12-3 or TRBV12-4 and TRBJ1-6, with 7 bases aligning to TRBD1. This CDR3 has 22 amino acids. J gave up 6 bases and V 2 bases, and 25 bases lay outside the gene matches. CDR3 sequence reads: CASSLSFMWRQGALGANSPLHF. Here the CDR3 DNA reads TGTGCCAGCAGTTTATCTTTTATGTGGAGACAGGGTGCCTTGGGGGCTAATTCACCCCTCCACTTT.

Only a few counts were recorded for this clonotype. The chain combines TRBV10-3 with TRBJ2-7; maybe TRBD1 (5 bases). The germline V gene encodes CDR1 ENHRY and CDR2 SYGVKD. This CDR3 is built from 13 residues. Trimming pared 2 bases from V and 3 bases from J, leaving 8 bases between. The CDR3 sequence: CAISEDSVYEQYF. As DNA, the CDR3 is TGTGCCATCAGTGAGGACAGCGTCTACGAGCAGTACTTC.

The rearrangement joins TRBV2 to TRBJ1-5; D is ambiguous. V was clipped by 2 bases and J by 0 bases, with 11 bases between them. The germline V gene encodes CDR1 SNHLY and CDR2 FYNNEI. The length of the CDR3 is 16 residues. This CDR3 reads CASSEQVNYSNQPQHF. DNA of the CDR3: TGTGCCAGCAGTGAACAGGTGAATTATAGCAATCAGCCCCAGCATTTT.

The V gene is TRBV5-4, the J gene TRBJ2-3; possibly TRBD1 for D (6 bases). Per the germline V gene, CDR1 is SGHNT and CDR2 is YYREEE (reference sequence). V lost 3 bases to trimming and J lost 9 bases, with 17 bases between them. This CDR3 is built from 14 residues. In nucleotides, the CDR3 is TGTGCCAGCAGCTCTCCTGGGAGTGGGGGCACGCAGTATTTT. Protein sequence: CASSSPGSGGTQYF. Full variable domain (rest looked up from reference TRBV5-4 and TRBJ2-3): ETGVTQSPTHLIKTRGQQVTLRCSSQSGHNTVSWYQQALGQGPQFIFQYYREEENGRGNFPPRFSGLQFPNYSSELNVNALELDDSALYLCASSSPGSGGTQYFGPGTRLTVL.

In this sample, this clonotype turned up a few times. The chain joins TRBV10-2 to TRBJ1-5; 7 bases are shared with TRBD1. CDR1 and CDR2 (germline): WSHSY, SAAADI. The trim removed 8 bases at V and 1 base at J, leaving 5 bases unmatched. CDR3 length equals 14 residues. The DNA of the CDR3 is TGCGCCAGCGCTGACAGGGCCAGCAATCAGCCCCAGCATTTT. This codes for CASADRASNQPQHF.

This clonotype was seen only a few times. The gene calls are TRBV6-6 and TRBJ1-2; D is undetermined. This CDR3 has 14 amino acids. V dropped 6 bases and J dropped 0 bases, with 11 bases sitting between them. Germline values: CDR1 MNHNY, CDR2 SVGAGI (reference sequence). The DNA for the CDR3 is TGTGCCAGCAGACCCCTGGGAGCTAACTATGGCTACACCTTC. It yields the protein CASRPLGANYGYTF.

The CDR3: CASSVGQGFGTEAFF. The CDR3 DNA is TGTGCCAGCAGCGTAGGGCAGGGTTTCGGCACTGAAGCTTTCTTT. The chain has TRBV9 and TRBJ1-1; TRBD1 might be the D (5 bases). The germline CDR1 and CDR2 sequences are SGDLS and YYNGEE. The length of the CDR3 is 15 residues. The germline V and J ends were trimmed by 0 bases and 4 bases, with 13 bases remaining between them.

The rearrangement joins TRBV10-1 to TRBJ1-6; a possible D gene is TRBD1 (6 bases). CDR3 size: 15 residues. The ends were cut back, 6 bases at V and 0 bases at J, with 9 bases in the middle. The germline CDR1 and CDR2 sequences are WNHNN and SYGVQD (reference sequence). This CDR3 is CASRGDNSYNSPLHF. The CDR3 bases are TGCGCCAGCAGGGGGGACAACTCCTATAATTCACCCCTCCACTTT.

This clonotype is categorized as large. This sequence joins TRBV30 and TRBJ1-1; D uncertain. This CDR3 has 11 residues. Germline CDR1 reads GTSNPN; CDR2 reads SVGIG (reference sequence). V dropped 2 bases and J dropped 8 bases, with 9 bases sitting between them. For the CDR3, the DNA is TGTGCCTGGAGTCCCACCCGAGAAGCTTTCTTT. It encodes CAWSPTREAFF.

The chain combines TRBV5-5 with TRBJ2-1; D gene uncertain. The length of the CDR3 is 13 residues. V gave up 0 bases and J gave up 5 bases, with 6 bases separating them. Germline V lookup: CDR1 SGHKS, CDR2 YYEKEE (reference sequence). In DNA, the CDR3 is TGTGCCAGCAGCTTGGGGTTCCACAATGAGCAGTTCTTC. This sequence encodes CASSLGFHNEQFF.

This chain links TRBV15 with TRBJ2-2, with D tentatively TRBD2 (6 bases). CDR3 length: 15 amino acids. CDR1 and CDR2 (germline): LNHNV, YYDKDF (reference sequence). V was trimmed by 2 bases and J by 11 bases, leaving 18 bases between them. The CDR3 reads CATSRYRDSSPELFF. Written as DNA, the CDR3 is TGTGCCACCAGCAGATACCGGGACTCCTCCCCAGAGCTGTTTTTT.

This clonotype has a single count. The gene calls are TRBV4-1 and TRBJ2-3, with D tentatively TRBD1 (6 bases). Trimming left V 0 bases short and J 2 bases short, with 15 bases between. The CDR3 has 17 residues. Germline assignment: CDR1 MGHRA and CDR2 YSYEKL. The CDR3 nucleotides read TGCGCCAGCAGCCAAGAGGGGGCCCAAAGATACACAGATACGCAGTATTTT. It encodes CASSQEGAQRYTDTQYF.

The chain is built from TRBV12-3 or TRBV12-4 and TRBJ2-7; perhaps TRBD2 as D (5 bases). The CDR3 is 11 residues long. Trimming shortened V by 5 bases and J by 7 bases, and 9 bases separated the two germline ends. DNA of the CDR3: TGTGCCAGCAGTCCTCGGGGTGAGCAGTACTTC. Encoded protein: CASSPRGEQYF.

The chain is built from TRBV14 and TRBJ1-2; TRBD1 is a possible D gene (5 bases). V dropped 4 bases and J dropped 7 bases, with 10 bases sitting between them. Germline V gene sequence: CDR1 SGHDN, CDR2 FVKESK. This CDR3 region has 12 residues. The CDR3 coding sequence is TGTGCCAGCAGCCCCCAGGGAAGTGGCTACACCTTC. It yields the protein CASSPQGSGYTF.

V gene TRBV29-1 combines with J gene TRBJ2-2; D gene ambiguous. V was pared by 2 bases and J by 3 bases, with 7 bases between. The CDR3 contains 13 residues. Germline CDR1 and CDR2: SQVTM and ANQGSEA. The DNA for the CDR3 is TGCAGCGTTGAACTAGGTTACACCGGGGAGCTGTTTTTT. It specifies CSVELGYTGELFF.

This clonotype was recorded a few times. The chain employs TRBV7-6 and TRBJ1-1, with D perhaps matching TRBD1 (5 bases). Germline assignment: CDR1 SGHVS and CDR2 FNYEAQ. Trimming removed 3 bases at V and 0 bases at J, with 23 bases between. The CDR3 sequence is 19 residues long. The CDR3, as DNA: TGTGCCAGCAGCTTGGGGCGCCCGGCCACACCGTTCATGAACACTGAAGCTTTCTTT. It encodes CASSLGRPATPFMNTEAFF. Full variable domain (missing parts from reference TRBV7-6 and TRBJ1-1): GAGVSQSPRYKVTKRGQDVALRCDPISGHVSLYWYRQALGQGPEFLTYFNYEAQQDKSGLPNDRFSAERPEGSISTLTIQRTEQRDSAMYRCASSLGRPATPFMNTEAFFGQGTRLTVV.

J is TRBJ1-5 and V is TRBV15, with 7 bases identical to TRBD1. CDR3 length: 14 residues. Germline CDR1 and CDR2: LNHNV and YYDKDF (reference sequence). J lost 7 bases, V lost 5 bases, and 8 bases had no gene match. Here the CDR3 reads CATSRQGPPQPQHF. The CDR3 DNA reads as TGTGCCACCAGCCGACAGGGACCCCCACAGCCCCAGCATTTT.

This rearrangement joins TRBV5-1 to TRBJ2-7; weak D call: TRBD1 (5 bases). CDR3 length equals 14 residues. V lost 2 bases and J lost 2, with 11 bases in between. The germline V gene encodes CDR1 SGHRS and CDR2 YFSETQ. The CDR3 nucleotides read TGCGCCAGCAGCTTCGAAGGGGCAACCTACGAGCAGTACTTC. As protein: CASSFEGATYEQYF.

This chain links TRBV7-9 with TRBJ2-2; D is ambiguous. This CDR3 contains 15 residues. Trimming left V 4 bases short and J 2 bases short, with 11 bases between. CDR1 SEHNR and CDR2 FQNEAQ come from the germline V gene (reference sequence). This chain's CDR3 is CASSSRTYNTGELFF. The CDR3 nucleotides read TGTGCCAGCAGCTCCCGGACCTACAACACCGGGGAGCTGTTTTTT.

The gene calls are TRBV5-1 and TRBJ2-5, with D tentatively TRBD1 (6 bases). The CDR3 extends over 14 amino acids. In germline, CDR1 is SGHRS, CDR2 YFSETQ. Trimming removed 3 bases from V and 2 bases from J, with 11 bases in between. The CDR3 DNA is TGCGCCAGCAGCTGGAGGACAGAACAAGAGACCCAGTACTTC. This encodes CASSWRTEQETQYF. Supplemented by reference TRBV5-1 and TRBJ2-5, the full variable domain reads KAGVTQTPRYLIKTRGQQVTLSCSPISGHRSVSWYQQTPGQGLQFLFEYFSETQRNKGNFPGRFSGRQFSNSRSEMNVSTLELGDSALYLCASSWRTEQETQYFGPGTRLLVL.

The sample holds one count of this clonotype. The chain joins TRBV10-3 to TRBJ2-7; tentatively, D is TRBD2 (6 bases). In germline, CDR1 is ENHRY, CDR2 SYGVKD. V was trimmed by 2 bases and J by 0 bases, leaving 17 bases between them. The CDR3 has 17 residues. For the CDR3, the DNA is TGTGCCATCAGTGAGACCATGATAGCGGCCCGCTCCTACGAGCAGTACTTC. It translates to CAISETMIAARSYEQYF.

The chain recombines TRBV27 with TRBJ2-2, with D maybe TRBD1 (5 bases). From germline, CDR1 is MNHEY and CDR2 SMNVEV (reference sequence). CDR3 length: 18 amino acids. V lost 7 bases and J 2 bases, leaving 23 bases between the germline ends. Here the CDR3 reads CASNPKWGQGSNTGELFF. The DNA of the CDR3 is TGTGCCAGCAATCCCAAATGGGGCCAGGGAAGTAACACCGGGGAGCTGTTTTTT.

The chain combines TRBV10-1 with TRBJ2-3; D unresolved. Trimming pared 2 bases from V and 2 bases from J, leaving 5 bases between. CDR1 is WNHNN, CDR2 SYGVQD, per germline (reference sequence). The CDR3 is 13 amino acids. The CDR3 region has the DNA TGCGCCAGCAGTGAGCACTTCACAGATACGCAGTATTTT. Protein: CASSEHFTDTQYF.

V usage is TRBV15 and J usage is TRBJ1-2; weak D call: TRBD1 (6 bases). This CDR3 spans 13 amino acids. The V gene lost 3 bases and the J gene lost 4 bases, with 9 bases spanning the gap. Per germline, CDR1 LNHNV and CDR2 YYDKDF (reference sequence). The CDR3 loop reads CATSRPDSYGYTF. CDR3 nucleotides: TGTGCCACCAGCAGGCCGGACAGCTATGGCTACACCTTC.

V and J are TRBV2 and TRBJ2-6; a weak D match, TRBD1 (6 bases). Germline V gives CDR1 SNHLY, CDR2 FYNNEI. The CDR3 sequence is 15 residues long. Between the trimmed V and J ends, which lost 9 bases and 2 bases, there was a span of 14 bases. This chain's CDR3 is CASLQGLTGANVLTF. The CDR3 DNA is TGTGCCAGTTTACAGGGTTTGACTGGGGCCAACGTCCTGACTTTC.

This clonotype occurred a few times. CDR3 DNA: TGCGCCAGCAGTCACAGGGACCCCGGGGAGCTGTTTTTT. This codes for CASSHRDPGELFF. The chain uses TRBV10-1 and TRBJ2-2; maybe TRBD1 (6 bases). With 5 bases removed from V and 6 bases from J, the gap between germline ends came to 10 bases. Germline V gives CDR1 WNHNN, CDR2 SYGVQD (reference sequence). The CDR3 extends over 13 amino acids.

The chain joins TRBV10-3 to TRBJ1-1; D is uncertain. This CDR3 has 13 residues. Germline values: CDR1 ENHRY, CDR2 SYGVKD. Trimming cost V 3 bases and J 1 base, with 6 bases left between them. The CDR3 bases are TGTGCCATCAGTGACCCGCGGAACACTGAAGCTTTCTTT. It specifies CAISDPRNTEAFF.